The next 5 T cell receptor beta chains were all read from a single sample in a study of control samples from healthy donors and cancer patients (dated by TCRdb to about 2020). Library creation used the immunoSEQ multiplex PCR assay. In TCRdb, the immuneACCESS table is reduced to in-frame sequences with V and J assigned. These tables do not hold every clone; where another copy was compared, an unresolved V gene accounts for under half, and the others remain unexplained. For this sample the table gives 55,000 to 90,000 clones, of which approximately 84% were detected only once. In total, the top ten clones hold roughly 28% of the sample. The sequencing input was blood. Receptors originate from a man aged 45-65 years in good health.

V and J are TRBV9 and TRBJ2-3; 10 bases match TRBD2. With 1 base clipped from V and 2 bases from J, the junction kept 4 bases outside the gene matches. CDR1 is SGDLS, CDR2 YYNGEE, per germline. The CDR3 covers 16 residues. CDR3 protein: CASSVSLAGSTDTQYF. The CDR3 nucleotides are TGTGCCAGCAGCGTATCACTAGCGGGGTCCACAGATACGCAGTATTTT.

This chain's CDR3 is CASSLNPGSRHGNEQYF. CDR3 DNA sequence: TGTGCCAGCAGCTTAAACCCCGGATCCCGTCATGGAAACGAGCAGTACTTC. The chain links TRBV7-3 to TRBJ2-7; D uncertain. Germline CDR1 is SGHTA and CDR2 is FQGTGA. This CDR3 comprises 17 residues. Trimming took 1 base from V and 5 from J, leaving 21 bases between them.

The V gene is TRBV19, the J gene TRBJ1-5; D not resolved. CDR1 is LNHDA, CDR2 SQIVND, per germline (reference sequence). The CDR3 consists of 17 residues. Trimming cost V 3 bases and J 0 bases, with 15 bases left between them. The CDR3 bases are TGTGCCAGTAGTATTATCCCCGAGATTTATAGCAATCAGCCCCAGCATTTT. Its protein is CASSIIPEIYSNQPQHF.

This rearrangement joins TRBV24-1 to TRBJ1-2, with D hard to call. Germline V CDR1 and CDR2: KGHDR, SFDVKD. This CDR3 has 12 residues. V was pared by 4 bases and J by 8 bases, with 10 bases between. CDR3 sequence reads: CATSEGIGGYTF. The CDR3 nucleotides read TGTGCCACCAGTGAGGGGATAGGAGGCTACACCTTC.

V and J are TRBV7-2 and TRBJ1-3; no firm D call. There are 15 residues in the CDR3. Germline V gene sequence: CDR1 SGHTA, CDR2 FQGNSA. The V end lost 1 base, the J end lost 4 bases, and 11 bases lay between the germline ends. Here the CDR3 reads CASSLVKGAGNTIYF. Here the CDR3 DNA reads TGTGCCAGCAGCTTAGTGAAGGGCGCCGGAAACACCATATATTTT.